A selection of T cell receptor beta chains follows, all from one sample in a study of regulatory T cells in long-lasting Graves disease. MiXCR was run by TCRdb on the multiplex PCR reads, yielding one entry per CDR3 protein. The data contain roughly 300,000 distinct CDR3 sequences, roughly 21% of them seen just once; the ten biggest clones take up about 56%. The sequencing used peripheral blood mononuclear cells (PBMCs), collected when the disease was refractory, from a patient treated with antithyroid drugs. Receptors were obtained from a female donor with Graves disease. The CDR3 runs from the conserved cysteine through the conserved F or W. D genes are given only for firm matches. Not all rows give a size; the values are once, few, many and, for expanded clones, a class.

J gene | V gene | clone size | D gene | CDR3 DNA | CDR3 protein
TRBJ2-5 | TRBV29-1 | - | - | TGCAGCGTTGGAGGGCACGAAGGGGAGACCCAGTACTTC | CSVGGHEGETQYF
TRBJ1-2 | TRBV28 | many | - | TGTGCCAGCAGTTTTAGGGACTATGGCTACACCTTC | CASSFRDYGYTF
TRBJ2-3 | TRBV20-1 | few | - | TGCAGTTCCAGTCGGGGTAGTACGCAGTATTTT | CSSSRGSTQYF
TRBJ1-4 | TRBV6-2/TRBV6-3 | few | - | TGTGCCAGCAGTTACCTGTCTCCAGGGAGGGAAAAACTGTTTTTT | CASSYLSPGREKLFF
TRBJ2-5 | TRBV29-1 | - | TRBD1 | TGCAGCTCGGGACAGGGTATCGTCGTGGGGGAGACCCAGTACTTC | CSSGQGIVVGETQYF
TRBJ2-7 | TRBV4-1 | - | TRBD1 | TGCGCCAGCAGCCAAGGAGGGACAGGGAGCTACGAGCAGTACTTC | CASSQGGTGSYEQYF
TRBJ1-1 | TRBV28 | many | - | TGTGCCAGCACCATCGTCGGGGGGTTTCAGAACACTGAAGCTTTCTTT | CASTIVGGFQNTEAFF
TRBJ2-2 | TRBV5-1 | - | TRBD1 | TGCGCCAGCAGCTGGCAGGGGGCAGGAACCGGGGAGCTGTTTTTT | CASSWQGAGTGELFF
TRBJ1-6 | TRBV3-1 | - | - | TGTGCCAGCAGCCAAGTGCCAGCCAACAATTCACCCCTCCACTTT | CASSQVPANNSPLHF
TRBJ2-7 | TRBV28 | many | TRBD2 | TGTGCCAGCAGTCCCCCGGGACTAGCGCCCTACGAGCAGTACTTC | CASSPPGLAPYEQYF
TRBJ1-5 | TRBV12-3/TRBV12-4 | many | - | TGTGCCAGCAGTTGGGCCTATAGCAATCAGCCCCAGCATTTT | CASSWAYSNQPQHF
TRBJ1-1 | TRBV28 | few | - | TGTGCCAGCAGCCCGGGGGGGGGAAATGAAGCTTTCTTT | CASSPGGGNEAFF
TRBJ2-5 | TRBV20-1 | - | - | TGCAGTGCTAGAGATCGTGGGACCCAGTACTTC | CSARDRGTQYF
TRBJ2-2 | TRBV9 | - | TRBD1 | TGTGCCAGCAGCGACCCCGGGACAGTTCCGAACACCGGGGAGCTGTTTTTT | CASSDPGTVPNTGELFF
TRBJ2-1 | TRBV20-1 | few | - | TGCAGTGCTAGAAGGGGACACGACAATGAGCAGTTCTTC | CSARRGHDNEQFF
TRBJ2-7 | TRBV30 | many | - | TGTGCCTGGAGACGGGAAAACGGAGCCCCGTGGGAGCAGTACTTC | CAWRRENGAPWEQYF
TRBJ2-5 | TRBV20-1 | - | TRBD1 | TGCAGTGCTAGTCCGGGACAGGGCTTTGAGACCCAGTACTTC | CSASPGQGFETQYF
TRBJ2-7 | TRBV19 | - | - | TGTGCCAGTAGCTTCTCGACCGGTTCCTACGAGCAGTACTTC | CASSFSTGSYEQYF
TRBJ2-5 | TRBV20-1 | once | TRBD2 | TGCAGTGCTAGTAGTGGCGGGGGAGGGCCCCAAAAGACCCAGTACTTC | CSASSGGGGPQKTQYF
TRBJ2-7 | TRBV6-9 | many | - | TGTGCCAGCAGTTACGAGGGCCTCGGGAACTACGAGCAGTACTTC | CASSYEGLGNYEQYF
TRBJ2-2 | TRBV5-6 | - | TRBD1 | TGTGCCAGCAGCTTGGCCGGGACAGTGACCACCGGGGAGCTGTTTTTT | CASSLAGTVTTGELFF
TRBJ2-5 | TRBV7-9 | - | - | TGTGCCAGCAGTATTACTCAAGAGACCCAGTACTTC | CASSITQETQYF
TRBJ1-2 | TRBV20-1 | many | - | TGCAGTGCGCCTCCGGAGGGGACCAATGGCTACACCTTC | CSAPPEGTNGYTF
TRBJ1-2 | TRBV3-1 | - | - | TGTGCCAGCAGCCAAGGTTCCCCCTATGGCTACATCTTC | CASSQGSPYGYIF
TRBJ1-2 | TRBV7-9 | many | - | TGTGCCAGCAGCCCCAGTGGGGGTTGGGGCTACACCTTC | CASSPSGGWGYTF
TRBJ1-5 | TRBV12-3/TRBV12-4 | few | TRBD1 | TGTGCCAGCAGGAACAGGGGGAGCAATCAGCCCCAGCATTTT | CASRNRGSNQPQHF
TRBJ1-4 | TRBV28 | many | - | TGTGCCAGCAGAACCCTCGCCGTAAATGAAAAACTGTTTTTT | CASRTLAVNEKLFF
TRBJ1-1 | TRBV20-1 | many | - | TGCAGTGCTAGAGATCCGATAGCTTTCTTT | CSARDPIAFF
TRBJ1-2 | TRBV7-9 | - | - | TGTGCCAGCAGCTGCCCAGGGGAGGGACGAGGCTACACCTTC | CASSCPGEGRGYTF
TRBJ2-5 | TRBV7-9 | - | TRBD2 | TGTGCCAGCAGCAGAGGAGGAGCGGGAGGTGGGGAGACCCAGTACTTC | CASSRGGAGGGETQYF
TRBJ2-7 | TRBV19 | - | - | TGTGCCAGTAGTATCAGCAGGTCCTACGAGCAGTACTTC | CASSISRSYEQYF
TRBJ2-7 | TRBV6-5 | - | TRBD2 | TGTGCCAGCAGTTACTCGCCTACTAGCGGCTACGAGCAGTACTTC | CASSYSPTSGYEQYF
TRBJ2-7 | TRBV18 | many | - | TGTGCCAGCAGTCCACCTAGCTCCTACGAGCAGTACTTC | CASSPPSSYEQYF
TRBJ2-1 | TRBV11-2 | many | - | TGTGCCAGCAGCCCGCCGGGCGGGGAGTCCTACAATGAGCAGTTCTTC | CASSPPGGESYNEQFF
TRBJ1-5 | TRBV2 | many | TRBD1 | TGTGCCAGCGGTGGACAGGTTAATCAGCCCCAGCATTTT | CASGGQVNQPQHF
TRBJ1-5 | TRBV3-1 | many | - | TGTGCCAGCAGCCAGGGGGGGGTCCTTAGCAATCAGCCCCAGCATTTT | CASSQGGVLSNQPQHF
TRBJ2-7 | TRBV18 | few | - | TGTGCCAGCTCACCACCCGTATTCCGTGGGGCAGGCTACGAGCAGTACTTC | CASSPPVFRGAGYEQYF
TRBJ2-1 | TRBV29-1 | - | - | TGCAGCGTTTTGACGGGGACAACTAGGCGTACCTACAATGAGCAGTTCTTC | CSVLTGTTRRTYNEQFF
TRBJ1-6 | TRBV3-1 | many | - | TGTGCCAGCAGCCTGGGGACGACCAATTCACCCCTCCACTTT | CASSLGTTNSPLHF
TRBJ2-5 | TRBV7-8 | many | TRBD1 | TGTGCCAGCAGCTTACCCACCCAAAGGGAGGACAGGGGGCAAGAGACCCAGTACTTC | CASSLPTQREDRGQETQYF